Shown below are 21 T cell receptor beta chains from a single sample sequenced in a study of blood T cell repertoires in COVID-19. This table comes from immunoSEQ multiplex PCR, and its TCRdb copy is limited to in-frame clones, with some not included. Of 360,000 or so clones in the sample, approximately 89% were seen once. The sequenced material came from peripheral blood. The receptor set was obtained from a woman aged 60-75 years with COVID-19, enrolled during active disease.

V and J are TRBV7-3 and TRBJ2-1, with unresolved D. Germline loops: CDR1 SGHTA, CDR2 FQGTGA. CDR3 length: 13 amino acids. V was pared by 5 bases and J by 9 bases, with 14 bases between. Here the CDR3 DNA reads TGTGCCAGCAGCCTACTCAAGTTTGGTGAGCAGTTCTTC. Translation: CASSLLKFGEQFF.

This rearrangement joins TRBV11-2 to TRBJ1-3; D is ambiguous. The CDR3 runs to 16 residues. With 1 base removed from V and 9 bases from J, the gap between germline ends came to 19 bases. The germline CDR1 and CDR2 sequences are SGHAT and FQNNGV. The CDR3 DNA follows: TGTGCCAGCAGCTTAGCCCTGAACAGCCGTGGAGGCACCATATATTTT. It specifies CASSLALNSRGGTIYF.

The chain couples TRBV20-1 to TRBJ1-2, with D unresolved. Trimming shortened V by 3 bases and J by 5 bases, and 19 bases separated the two germline ends. Per germline, CDR1 DFQATT and CDR2 SNEGSKA (reference sequence). CDR3 size: 15 residues. The chain's CDR3 is CSASAGLGGRYGYTF. The DNA of the CDR3 is TGCAGTGCTAGTGCCGGTCTGGGAGGGCGGTATGGCTACACCTTC.

This chain uses TRBV25-1 with TRBJ1-2; 9 bases fit TRBD1. J gave up 4 bases and V 3 bases, and 3 bases lay outside the gene matches. Germline V lookup: CDR1 MGHDK, CDR2 SYGVNS. The CDR3 runs 14 residues. The CDR3 nucleotides read TGTGCCAGCAGTGAGCGGACAGGGGCCTATGGCTACACCTTC. This codes for CASSERTGAYGYTF.

This clone has a single count. The V call is TRBV27, the J call TRBJ2-3; 7 nucleotides agree with TRBD2. This CDR3 comprises 14 residues. The germline gives CDR1 MNHEY, CDR2 SMNVEV (reference sequence). The V gene end was trimmed by 2 bases and the J gene end by 3 bases; junction bases not matched to a gene: 2. CDR3 in DNA: TGTGCCAGCAGTTTAGCGGGAGTGACAGATACGCAGTATTTT. Residues: CASSLAGVTDTQYF.

The chain couples TRBV7-3 to TRBJ1-1; D might be TRBD1 (6 bases). Germline V lookup: CDR1 SGHTA, CDR2 FQGTGA. The CDR3 is made up of 16 amino acids. V was cut by 4 bases and J by 1 base, with 16 bases left in between. In DNA, the CDR3 is TGTGCCAGCAGCTCTAACCCGACAGGAGCGAACACTGAAGCTTTCTTT. Translated, it gives CASSSNPTGANTEAFF.

This clone has only a few counts. The chain combines TRBV5-1 with TRBJ1-4; 9 bases fit TRBD1. CDR1 SGHRS and CDR2 YFSETQ come from the germline V gene. V trimming: 4 bases; J trimming: 8 bases; junction bases outside the gene matches: 9. This CDR3 has 15 residues. The CDR3 DNA reads TGCGCCAGCAGCCCGAGGGGGACAGGGTCCGAAAAACTGTTTTTT. Its protein is CASSPRGTGSEKLFF. Full variable domain (rest looked up from reference TRBV5-1 and TRBJ1-4): KAGVTQTPRYLIKTRGQQVTLSCSPISGHRSVSWYQQTPGQGLQFLFEYFSETQRNKGNFPGRFSGRQFSNSRSEMNVSTLELGDSALYLCASSPRGTGSEKLFFGSGTQLSVL.

The V call is TRBV3-1 (or the pseudogene TRBV3-2), the J call TRBJ2-5; the D gene is possibly TRBD1 (6 bases). Deletions cut 3 bases from V and 1 base from J, with 12 bases between. Germline V lookup: CDR1 LGHDT, CDR2 YNNKEL (reference sequence). The CDR3 runs to 15 residues. As DNA, the CDR3 is TGTGCCAGCAGCCACAGGGGTGGGGTCCAAGAGACCCAGTACTTC. Its translation is CASSHRGGVQETQYF.

The rearrangement uses TRBV9 and TRBJ1-4; TRBD1 matches at 8 bases. Trimming at V came to 4 bases and at J to 8 bases, leaving 10 bases not matched to a gene. This CDR3 is 15 amino acids long. CDR1 and CDR2 from the germline V gene are SGDLS and YYNGEE. CDR3 sequence reads: CASSPWTGRREKLFF. CDR3 DNA: TGTGCCAGCAGCCCCTGGACAGGGCGGAGGGAAAAACTGTTTTTT.

J is TRBJ1-5 and V is TRBV28, with a possible D match to TRBD1 (6 bases). V dropped 6 bases and J dropped 0 bases, with 12 bases sitting between them. CDR1 and CDR2 (germline): MDHEN, SYDVKM. This CDR3 has 15 amino acids. This chain's CDR3 is CASRPTGSSNQPQHF. In DNA, the CDR3 is TGTGCCAGCAGGCCCACAGGGTCTAGCAATCAGCCCCAGCATTTT.

V is TRBV2 and J is TRBJ2-3; D perhaps matches TRBD2 (7 bases). The germline V gene encodes CDR1 SNHLY and CDR2 FYNNEI. The CDR3 length is 15 residues. The V and J ends lost 1 base and 4 bases respectively, with 12 bases between them. Here the CDR3 DNA reads TGTGCCAGCAGTGAAGGTGGCGGGGGCGCAGATACGCAGTATTTT. Protein product: CASSEGGGGADTQYF. Combining the CDR3 with reference TRBV2 and TRBJ2-3 gives the whole variable domain EPEVTQTPSHQVTQMGQEVILRCVPISNHLYFYWYRQILGQKVEFLVSFYNNEISEKSEIFDDQFSVERPDGSNFTLKIRSTKLEDSAMYFCASSEGGGGADTQYFGPGTRLTVL.

V gene TRBV5-5 combines with J gene TRBJ1-1; 12 positions agree with TRBD1. V shed 3 bases, J shed 6 bases, and the junction held 6 bases outside the gene matches. The V gene's germline CDR1 is SGHKS and CDR2 YYEKEE (reference sequence). The CDR3 covers 15 residues. CDR3 nucleotide sequence: TGTGCCAGCAGCTCGACGGGACAGGGGGCATCTGAAGCTTTCTTT. Protein sequence: CASSSTGQGASEAFF.

This chain connects TRBV28 to TRBJ1-1; tentatively, D is TRBD1 (6 bases). CDR3 size: 12 residues. V was clipped by 4 bases and J by 10 bases, with 13 bases between them. Germline CDR1 is MDHEN and CDR2 is SYDVKM. As DNA, the CDR3 is TGTGCCAGCAGTTGGGACATGATTAGAGCTTTCTTT. This encodes CASSWDMIRAFF.

This chain connects TRBV19 to TRBJ1-1; 7 nucleotides match TRBD1. Germline CDR1 is LNHDA and CDR2 is SQIVND (reference sequence). The V and J ends lost 7 bases and 8 bases, in that order; junction bases with no gene match: 16. There are 15 residues in the CDR3. The CDR3 DNA is TGTGCCAGTACCTTTCAAGACAGGGCACCTGGGGAAGCTTTCTTT. Protein sequence: CASTFQDRAPGEAFF.

The chain uses TRBV18 and TRBJ1-1, with TRBD1 matching over 8 bases. The germline CDR1 and CDR2 sequences are KGHSH and LQKENI. V gave up 1 base and J gave up 5 bases; unmatched junction bases: 6. The CDR3 has 15 amino acids. CDR3 loop: CASSPLQTGETEAFF. The DNA for the CDR3 is TGTGCCAGCTCACCACTCCAGACAGGGGAAACTGAAGCTTTCTTT. Full variable domain (missing parts from reference TRBV18 and TRBJ1-1): NAGVMQNPRHLVRRRGQEARLRCSPMKGHSHVYWYRQLPEEGLKFMVYLQKENIIDESGMPKERFSAEFPKEGPSILRIQQVVRGDSAAYFCASSPLQTGETEAFFGQGTRLTVV.

The genes are TRBV19 and TRBJ2-6, with D hard to call. Trimming shortened V by 3 bases and J by 2 bases, and 23 bases separated the two germline ends. CDR1 is LNHDA, CDR2 SQIVND, per germline (reference sequence). The CDR3 extends over 20 amino acids. The CDR3 bases are TGTGCCAGTAGTATTATGAGGATCGCCCCTGGTCGGGCTGGGGCCAACGTCCTGACTTTC. Its protein is CASSIMRIAPGRAGANVLTF.

The gene calls are TRBV5-1 and TRBJ1-5; 7 positions match TRBD1. The CDR3 loop spans 12 amino acids. With 2 bases clipped from V and 9 bases from J, the junction kept 2 bases outside the gene matches. The germline gives CDR1 SGHRS, CDR2 YFSETQ. This CDR3 is CASSLSGGPQHF. CDR3 coding DNA: TGCGCCAGCAGCTTATCAGGGGGGCCCCAGCATTTT.

This sequence joins TRBV30 and TRBJ2-7; maybe TRBD1 (5 bases). The V gene's germline CDR1 is GTSNPN and CDR2 SVGIG (reference sequence). The CDR3 spans 13 residues. V lost 1 base and J lost 9, with 16 bases in between. This CDR3 reads CAWSETQGFGQYF. The CDR3 nucleotides are TGTGCCTGGAGTGAGACCCAGGGTTTTGGGCAGTACTTC.

This clone was observed a few times. The chain recombines TRBV9 with TRBJ1-6, with TRBD1 as a possible D gene (6 bases). The CDR3 has 14 amino acids. V gave up 2 bases and J gave up 9 bases, with 12 bases separating them. CDR1 and CDR2 from the germline V gene are SGDLS and YYNGEE. This CDR3 is CASSVQGSSSPLHF. The CDR3 DNA follows: TGTGCCAGCAGCGTTCAGGGGAGCAGTTCACCCCTCCACTTT.

The V gene is TRBV5-1, the J gene TRBJ2-1; the match to TRBD1 covers 10 bases. V was clipped by 1 base and J by 10 bases; unmatched bases: 5. In germline, CDR1 is SGHRS, CDR2 YFSETQ. The CDR3 sequence is 14 residues long. CDR3 in DNA: TGCGCCAGCAGCTTGACTCCGGGACAGGGGGAGCAGTTCTTC. It translates to CASSLTPGQGEQFF.

About this clone itself: This sample also contains other DNA sequences that code for the same CDR3. This rearrangement joins TRBV28 to TRBJ1-5, with D perhaps TRBD1 (5 bases). Per the germline V gene, CDR1 is MDHEN and CDR2 is SYDVKM. Trimming took off 6 bases at V and 7 bases at J, with 10 bases between the two ends. The CDR3 length is 12 residues. CDR3 DNA sequence: TGTGCCAGCAGGCAGGGCCGGCAGCCCCAGCATTTT. It translates to CASRQGRQPQHF.